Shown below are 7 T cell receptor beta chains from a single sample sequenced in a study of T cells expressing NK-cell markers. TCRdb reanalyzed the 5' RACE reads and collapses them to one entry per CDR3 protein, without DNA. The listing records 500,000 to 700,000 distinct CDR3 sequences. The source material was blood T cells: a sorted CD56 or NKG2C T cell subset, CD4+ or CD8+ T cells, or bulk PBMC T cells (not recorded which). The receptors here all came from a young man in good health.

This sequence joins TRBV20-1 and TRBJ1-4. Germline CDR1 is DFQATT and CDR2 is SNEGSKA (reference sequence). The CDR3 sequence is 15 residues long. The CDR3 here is CSARPLGLINEKLFF.

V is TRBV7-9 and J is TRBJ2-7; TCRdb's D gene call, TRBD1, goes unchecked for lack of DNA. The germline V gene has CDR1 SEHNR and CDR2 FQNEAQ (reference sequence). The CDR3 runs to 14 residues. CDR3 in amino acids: CASSAGDRTYEQYF.

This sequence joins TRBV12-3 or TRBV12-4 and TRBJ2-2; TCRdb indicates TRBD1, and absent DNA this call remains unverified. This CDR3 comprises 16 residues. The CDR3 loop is CASSRGGQGNTGELFF.

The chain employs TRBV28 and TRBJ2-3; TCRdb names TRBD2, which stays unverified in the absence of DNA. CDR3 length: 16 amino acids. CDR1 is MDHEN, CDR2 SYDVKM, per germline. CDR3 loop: CASSLRDYGIRDTQYF.

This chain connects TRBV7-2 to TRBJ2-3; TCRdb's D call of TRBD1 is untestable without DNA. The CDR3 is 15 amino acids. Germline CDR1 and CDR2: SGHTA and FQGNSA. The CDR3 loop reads CASSRDRSFTDTQYF.

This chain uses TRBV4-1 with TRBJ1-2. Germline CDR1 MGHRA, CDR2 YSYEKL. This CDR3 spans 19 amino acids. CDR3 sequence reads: CASSQESSGYEGANYGYTF.

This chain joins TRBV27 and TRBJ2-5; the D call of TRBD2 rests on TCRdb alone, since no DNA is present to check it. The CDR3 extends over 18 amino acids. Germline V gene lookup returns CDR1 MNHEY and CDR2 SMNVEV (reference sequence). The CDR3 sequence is CASSLTPRLAGEGETQYF.